The next 4 T cell receptor beta chains were all read from a single sample in a study of CD8 T cells in Susac syndrome. Random hexamers were used to reverse transcribe roughly 0.5 to 1 ug of RNA. TCRdb redid the calling of the immunoSEQ multiplex PCR reads with MiXCR, one entry per CDR3 protein. The data show roughly 250,000 distinct CDR3 sequences, roughly 95% seen once. Material: CD4+ T cells from PBMCs. The receptors derive from a human donor with Susac syndrome.

The rearrangement links TRBV20-1 to TRBJ1-5, with D unclear. Germline CDR1 and CDR2: DFQATT and SNEGSKA (reference sequence). Trimming took 4 bases from V and 9 from J, leaving 16 bases between them. CDR3 length equals 13 residues. The CDR3 spells CSAIPRGPGPQHF. The CDR3 DNA is TGCAGTGCTATACCCCGGGGTCCAGGGCCCCAGCATTTT.

The rearrangement uses TRBV27 and TRBJ2-5, with 10 bases fitting TRBD2. The V and J ends lost 7 bases and 1 base, in that order; junction bases with no gene match: 9. CDR1 is MNHEY, CDR2 SMNVEV, per germline (reference sequence). This CDR3 has 16 amino acids. The chain's CDR3 is CASTRTSGYRQETQYF. The CDR3 DNA reads TGTGCCAGCACTAGGACTAGCGGATATCGCCAAGAGACCCAGTACTTC.

The rearrangement joins TRBV20-1 to TRBJ2-4; no clear D gene. In germline, CDR1 is DFQATT, CDR2 SNEGSKA (reference sequence). V lost 6 bases, J lost 0 bases, and 9 bases lay in between. The CDR3 consists of 13 residues. CDR3 sequence (DNA): TGCAGTGCCCCCCATCTAGCCAAAAACATTCAGTACTTC. Translated: CSAPHLAKNIQYF.

The chain employs TRBV6-5 and TRBJ1-1; 9 bases fit TRBD1. This CDR3 has 14 amino acids. Germline V lookup: CDR1 MNHEY, CDR2 SVGAGI. Trimming removed 6 bases from V and 4 bases from J; junction bases left unmatched: 6. CDR3 sequence (DNA): TGTGCCAGCAGGGCCGGGACAGGGTTCACTGAAGCTTTCTTT. It is translated as CASRAGTGFTEAFF.